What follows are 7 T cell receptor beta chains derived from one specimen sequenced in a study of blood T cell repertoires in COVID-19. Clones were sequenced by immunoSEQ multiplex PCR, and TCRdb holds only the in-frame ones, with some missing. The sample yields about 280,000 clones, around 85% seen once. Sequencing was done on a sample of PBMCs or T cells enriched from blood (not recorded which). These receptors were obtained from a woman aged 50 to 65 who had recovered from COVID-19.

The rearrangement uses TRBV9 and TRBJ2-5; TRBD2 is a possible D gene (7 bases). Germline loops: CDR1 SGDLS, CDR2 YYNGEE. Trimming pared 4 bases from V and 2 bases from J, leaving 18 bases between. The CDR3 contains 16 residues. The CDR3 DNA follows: TGTGCCAGCAGCCCCTTGGGGGGGGCGTATCAAGAGACCCAGTACTTC. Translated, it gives CASSPLGGAYQETQYF.

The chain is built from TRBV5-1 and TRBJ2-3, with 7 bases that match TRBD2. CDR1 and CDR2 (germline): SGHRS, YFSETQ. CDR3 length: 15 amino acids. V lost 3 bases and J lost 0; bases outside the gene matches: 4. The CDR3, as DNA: TGCGCCAGCAGCTCAGGACTAGTCAGCACAGATACGCAGTATTTT. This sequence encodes CASSSGLVSTDTQYF. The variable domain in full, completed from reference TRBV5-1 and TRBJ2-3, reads KAGVTQTPRYLIKTRGQQVTLSCSPISGHRSVSWYQQTPGQGLQFLFEYFSETQRNKGNFPGRFSGRQFSNSRSEMNVSTLELGDSALYLCASSSGLVSTDTQYFGPGTRLTVL.

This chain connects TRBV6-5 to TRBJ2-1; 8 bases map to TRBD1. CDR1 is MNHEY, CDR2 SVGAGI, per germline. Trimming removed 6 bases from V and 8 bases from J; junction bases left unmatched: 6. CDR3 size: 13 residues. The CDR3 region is CASRGQGWDEQFF. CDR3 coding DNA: TGTGCCAGCAGAGGACAGGGCTGGGATGAGCAGTTCTTC.

Here the CDR3 DNA reads TGTGCCAGCAGCTTCATAGACCGGGACGCGGGGGAGACCCAGTACTTC. This translates into CASSFIDRDAGETQYF. This rearrangement joins TRBV7-9 to TRBJ2-5; tentative D call: TRBD2 (6 bases). The CDR3 consists of 16 residues. V was pared by 3 bases and J by 5 bases, with 19 bases between. Germline CDR1 and CDR2: SEHNR and FQNEAQ (reference sequence).

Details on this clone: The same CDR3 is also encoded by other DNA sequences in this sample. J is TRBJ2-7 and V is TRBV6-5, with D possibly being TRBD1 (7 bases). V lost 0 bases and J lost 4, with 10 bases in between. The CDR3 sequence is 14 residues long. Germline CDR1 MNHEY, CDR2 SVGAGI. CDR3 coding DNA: TGTGCCAGCAGTTACTCGACAGGGAGGTACGAGCAGTACTTC. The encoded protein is CASSYSTGRYEQYF.

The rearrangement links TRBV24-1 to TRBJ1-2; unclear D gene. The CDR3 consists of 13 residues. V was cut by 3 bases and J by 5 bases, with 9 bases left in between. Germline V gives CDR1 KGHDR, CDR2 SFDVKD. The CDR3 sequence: CATSDGSNYGYTF. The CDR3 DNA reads TGTGCCACCAGTGATGGCTCCAATTATGGCTACACCTTC.

The CDR3: CASSPETYSYEQYF. The CDR3 DNA is TGTGCCAGCAGCCCAGAGACATACTCCTACGAGCAGTACTTC. The genes are TRBV28 and TRBJ2-7; no clear D. Trimming stripped 6 bases from V and 0 bases from J, with 12 bases between. The CDR3 sequence is 14 residues long. CDR1 and CDR2 from the germline V gene are MDHEN and SYDVKM.